The 30 T cell receptor beta chains listed next were all sequenced from one sample in a study of shared T cell receptors in the human thymus. Clones were read by immunoSEQ multiplex PCR, and TCRdb kept only the in-frame ones, dropping some. The table records 630,000 or so clones, more than 70% of them present only once. The same data also contributed to another study, on human thymus T cells.

Sequencing used thymocytes. These receptor sequences come from a boy in the first two years of life with a congenital heart defect.

V usage is TRBV4-3 and J usage is TRBJ2-3; 8 nucleotides match TRBD1. Trimming at V came to 1 base and at J to 3 bases, leaving 6 bases not matched to a gene. The CDR3 spans 16 residues. Germline CDR1 is LGHNA and CDR2 is YSLEER. The CDR3 region is CASSQGQGNGTDTQYF. CDR3 DNA: TGCGCCAGCAGCCAAGGACAGGGGAATGGTACAGATACGCAGTATTTT.

This clone was seen only once. The chain recombines TRBV5-1 with TRBJ2-6, with 9 bases aligning to TRBD1. This CDR3 has 12 residues. Germline CDR1 reads SGHRS; CDR2 reads YFSETQ. The V segment lost 5 bases and the J segment 12 bases; nucleotides outside the gene matches: 3. In nucleotides, the CDR3 is TGCGCCAGCAGGGGACAGGGTTTCGTCCTGACTTTC. Its protein is CASRGQGFVLTF.

This chain connects TRBV15 to TRBJ1-2, with 9 bases that match TRBD1. The CDR3 is 12 residues long. The germline V gene encodes CDR1 LNHNV and CDR2 YYDKDF (reference sequence). J lost 8 bases, V lost 4 bases, and 2 bases had no gene match. The CDR3 nucleotides read TGTGCCACCAGCACGACAGGGGGGGGCTACACCTTC. Its protein product is CATSTTGGGYTF.

This clone was recorded a few times. The chain recombines TRBV18 with TRBJ1-4; D call uncertain. The CDR3 has 16 amino acids. Looked up from germline, CDR1 is KGHSH and CDR2 is LQKENI. Trimming took 3 bases from V and 2 from J, leaving 13 bases between them. The CDR3, as DNA: TGTGCCAGCTCACCTGTCCAAACGCGCACTAATGAAAAACTGTTTTTT. It codes for CASSPVQTRTNEKLFF. The whole variable domain, remainder taken from reference TRBV18 and TRBJ1-4, is NAGVMQNPRHLVRRRGQEARLRCSPMKGHSHVYWYRQLPEEGLKFMVYLQKENIIDESGMPKERFSAEFPKEGPSILRIQQVVRGDSAAYFCASSPVQTRTNEKLFFGSGTQLSVL.

V gene TRBV23-1 combines with J gene TRBJ1-1; TRBD1 matches 7 bases. TRBV23-1 is flagged as an ORF with uncertain function. The CDR3 is 15 amino acids. The junction had 10 bases not matched to a gene; V was cut back by 8 bases and J by 1 base. CDR3 sequence: CASATRGKSNTEAFF. The CDR3, as DNA: TGCGCCAGCGCAACCAGGGGGAAGTCGAACACTGAAGCTTTCTTT.

Remarks on this clone: One end of the junction varies from germline; a read error may be responsible. This chain links TRBV11-3 with TRBJ1-1; unclear D gene. The length of the CDR3 is 12 residues. Germline CDR1 is SGHNT and CDR2 is YENEEA. DNA for the CDR3: TGTGCCAGCAGCTGCCCGGGATCCCCGGTTCTTTTT. Translated, it gives CASSCPGSPVLF.

The genes are TRBV4-3 and TRBJ2-3; the match to TRBD2 covers 8 bases. The CDR3 runs 15 residues. Trimming cost V 2 bases and J 4 bases; bases outside gene matches: 5. The germline CDR1 and CDR2 sequences are LGHNA and YSLEER. DNA of the CDR3: TGCGCCAGCAGCCAACGCGGGGGGCCAGCAGATACGCAGTATTTT. This codes for CASSQRGGPADTQYF.

The rearrangement uses TRBV27 and TRBJ2-3, with 7 bases aligning to TRBD2. This CDR3 is 14 amino acids long. Germline CDR1 MNHEY, CDR2 SMNVEV (reference sequence). The J segment lost 3 bases and the V segment lost 5 bases, leaving 5 bases of the junction unmatched. CDR3 sequence: CASSDGGGTDTQYF. In DNA form, the CDR3 reads TGTGCCAGCAGTGATGGGGGGGGAACAGATACGCAGTATTTT.

This chain connects TRBV11-2 to TRBJ2-2; D might be TRBD2 (5 bases). Between the trimmed V and J ends, which lost 3 bases and 1 base, there was a span of 12 bases. This CDR3 region has 16 residues. The germline V gene encodes CDR1 SGHAT and CDR2 FQNNGV. CDR3 loop: CASSFLLALNTGELFF. CDR3 DNA sequence: TGTGCCAGCAGCTTCCTGCTAGCCCTGAACACCGGGGAGCTGTTTTTT.

The rearrangement links TRBV5-6 to TRBJ2-2, with no clear D. The CDR3 is made up of 16 amino acids. Germline V CDR1 and CDR2: SGHDT, YYEEEE. The ends were cut back, 4 bases at V and 4 bases at J, with 17 bases in the middle. CDR3 in DNA: TGTGCCAGCAGCCATCTGGGCCCTGATGCCACCGGGGAGCTGTTTTTT. This codes for CASSHLGPDATGELFF.

This chain joins TRBV5-5 and TRBJ2-7; TRBD1 matches at 8 bases. The CDR3 runs 14 residues. The ends lost 4 bases at V and 4 bases at J; junction bases unmatched: 7. Germline loops: CDR1 SGHKS, CDR2 YYEKEE (reference sequence). In DNA, the CDR3 is TGTGCCAGCAGCGACCGGACAGGGAGGTACGAGCAGTACTTC. Protein: CASSDRTGRYEQYF.

The gene calls are TRBV4-1 and TRBJ2-1, with 7 positions matching TRBD1. The J segment lost 6 bases and the V segment lost 1 base, leaving 9 bases of the junction unmatched. Germline CDR1 MGHRA, CDR2 YSYEKL. CDR3 length equals 16 residues. The CDR3 sequence is CASSQGTGEGGNEQFF. CDR3 coding DNA: TGCGCCAGCAGCCAAGGTACAGGGGAAGGGGGCAATGAGCAGTTCTTC.

This clone has a handful of counts. V usage is TRBV6-6 and J usage is TRBJ2-7, with D tentatively TRBD1 (5 bases). Deletions cut 4 bases from V and 3 bases from J, with 16 bases between. The CDR3 sequence is 15 residues long. Germline lookup yields CDR1 MNHNY and CDR2 SVGAGI (reference sequence). Here the CDR3 reads CASSSKFRVRYEQYF. CDR3 bases: TGTGCCAGCAGTTCAAAATTCAGGGTTCGCTACGAGCAGTACTTC.

This chain uses TRBV6-6 with TRBJ2-7; TRBD1 aligns across 8 bases. V was pared by 2 bases and J by 6 bases, with 6 bases of the junction left unmatched. The CDR3 totals 14 residues. Looked up from germline, CDR1 is MNHNY and CDR2 is SVGAGI (reference sequence). CDR3 protein: CASSYPDRVGEQYF. CDR3 nucleotides: TGTGCCAGCAGTTACCCGGACAGGGTGGGCGAGCAGTACTTC.

This chain links TRBV30 with TRBJ2-6, with 8 bases aligning to TRBD1. J was trimmed by 2 bases and V by 3 bases; bases with no gene match: 6. Germline CDR1 and CDR2: GTSNPN and SVGIG (reference sequence). This CDR3 contains 16 residues. CDR3 amino acids: CAWRPQGAAGANVLTF. For the CDR3, the DNA is TGTGCCTGGAGACCCCAGGGGGCAGCTGGGGCCAACGTCCTGACTTTC.

The rearrangement links TRBV6-5 to TRBJ2-7; tentative D call: TRBD2 (6 bases). From germline, CDR1 is MNHEY and CDR2 SVGAGI. V lost 7 bases and J lost 2, with 15 bases in between. CDR3 length: 14 residues. This CDR3 reads CASIKCGITYEQYF. In DNA, the CDR3 is TGTGCCAGCATTAAATGCGGGATAACCTACGAGCAGTACTTC.

This clone was observed once. The rearrangement joins TRBV4-3 to TRBJ1-5, with 7 positions matching TRBD1. V trimming: 0 bases; J trimming: 2 bases; junction bases outside the gene matches: 7. This CDR3 has 17 amino acids. Germline assignment: CDR1 LGHNA and CDR2 YSLEER. For the CDR3, the DNA is TGCGCCAGCAGCCAAGATTCTAACAGGGGCGGCAATCAGCCCCAGCATTTT. The encoded protein is CASSQDSNRGGNQPQHF.

V and J are TRBV25-1 and TRBJ1-3; 9 positions match TRBD1. From germline, CDR1 is MGHDK and CDR2 SYGVNS. There are 17 residues in the CDR3. The V segment lost 6 bases and the J segment 1 base; nucleotides outside the gene matches: 10. CDR3 in amino acids: CASRTNPGTGSGNTIYF. The CDR3, as DNA: TGTGCCAGCAGAACAAATCCCGGGACAGGGTCTGGAAACACCATATATTTT. The entire variable domain, with the rest obtained from reference TRBV25-1 and TRBJ1-3, is as follows: EADIYQTPRYLVIGTGKKITLECSQTMGHDKMYWYQQDPGMELHLIHYSYGVNSTEKGDLSSESTVSRIRTEHFPLTLESARPSHTSQYLCASRTNPGTGSGNTIYFGEGSWLTVV.

The CDR3 DNA reads as TGCGCCAGCAGCGCAAGGGGGCGAGGGAACACTGAAGCTTTCTTT. It encodes CASSARGRGNTEAFF. V gene TRBV5-1 combines with J gene TRBJ1-1; TRBD1 agrees at 7 bases. The CDR3 has 15 amino acids. V shed 4 bases, J shed 1 base, and the junction held 7 bases outside the gene matches. Germline V gene sequence: CDR1 SGHRS, CDR2 YFSETQ.

V is TRBV7-6 and J is TRBJ2-3; D gene unclear. Germline values: CDR1 SGHVS, CDR2 FNYEAQ. CDR3 size: 12 residues. Deletions cut 2 bases from V and 6 bases from J, with 6 bases between. The CDR3 sequence is CASSLLRDTQYF. CDR3 nucleotide sequence: TGTGCCAGCAGCTTACTCAGGGATACGCAGTATTTT. Full variable domain (remainder filled in from reference TRBV7-6 and TRBJ2-3): GAGVSQSPRYKVTKRGQDVALRCDPISGHVSLYWYRQALGQGPEFLTYFNYEAQQDKSGLPNDRFSAERPEGSISTLTIQRTEQRDSAMYRCASSLLRDTQYFGPGTRLTVL.

This chain uses TRBV19 with TRBJ2-5; TRBD1 might be the D (6 bases). The length of the CDR3 is 15 residues. CDR1 is LNHDA and CDR2 is SQIVND in the germline V gene (reference sequence). The V gene lost 5 bases and the J gene lost 7 bases, with 20 bases spanning the gap. This CDR3 is CASSPGDTVGGTQYF. For the CDR3, the DNA is TGTGCCAGTAGTCCCGGTGACACTGTAGGGGGGACCCAGTACTTC. The full variable domain, with the rest looked up from reference TRBV19 and TRBJ2-5, is DGGITQSPKYLFRKEGQNVTLSCEQNLNHDAMYWYRQDPGQGLRLIYYSQIVNDFQKGDIAEGYSVSREKKESFPLTVTSAQKNPTAFYLCASSPGDTVGGTQYFGPGTRLLVL.

This CDR3 is CATSTLARRGLRNTEAFF. The CDR3 nucleotides read TGTGCCACCAGCACCTTAGCAAGGCGGGGGTTGAGGAACACTGAAGCTTTCTTT. The chain employs TRBV15 and TRBJ1-1; possibly TRBD1 for D (5 bases). V was cut by 4 bases and J by 1 base, with 22 bases left in between. This CDR3 is built from 18 residues. Germline V gene sequence: CDR1 LNHNV, CDR2 YYDKDF (reference sequence).

The chain joins TRBV12-5 to TRBJ2-7, with D possibly being TRBD1 (5 bases). Germline-derived CDR1 and CDR2 are LGHNT and FRNRAP. The CDR3 length is 17 residues. The V and J ends lost 0 bases and 4 bases respectively, with 19 bases between them. The CDR3 sequence: CASGLVEAGKHLYEQYF. The CDR3 DNA reads TGTGCTAGTGGTTTGGTAGAAGCAGGGAAGCATTTATACGAGCAGTACTTC.

The chain links TRBV4-2 to TRBJ1-1; TRBD1 matches at 10 bases. This CDR3 has 18 residues. Germline CDR1 reads LGHNA; CDR2 reads YNFKEQ. Trimming at V came to 0 bases and at J to 2 bases, leaving 9 bases not matched to a gene. CDR3 coding DNA: TGTGCCAGCAGCCAAGATTTTGACAGGGGGCGAAACAACACTGAAGCTTTCTTT. Encoded protein: CASSQDFDRGRNNTEAFF.

The gene calls are TRBV5-8 and TRBJ1-1, with TRBD1 matching over 7 bases. The CDR3 has 13 residues. The J segment lost 7 bases and the V segment lost 0 bases, leaving 3 bases of the junction unmatched. Germline V gene sequence: CDR1 SGHTS, CDR2 YDEGEE. The CDR3 DNA is TGTGCCAGCAGCTTGGCCGGGACAGATGAAGCTTTCTTT. Translation: CASSLAGTDEAFF.

The genes are TRBV2 and TRBJ2-4; TRBD1 is a possible D gene (5 bases). The CDR3 extends over 19 amino acids. CDR1 SNHLY and CDR2 FYNNEI come from the germline V gene. With 0 bases removed from V and 5 bases from J, the gap between germline ends came to 23 bases. CDR3 in amino acids: CASSEARKGRVSPENIQYF. The CDR3 bases are TGTGCCAGCAGTGAAGCGAGGAAGGGCAGGGTCTCACCCGAAAACATTCAGTACTTC.

The V and J genes are TRBV4-3 and TRBJ2-5; 7 bases agree with TRBD2. V shed 3 bases, J shed 1 base, and the junction held 5 bases outside the gene matches. The germline gives CDR1 LGHNA, CDR2 YSLEER. This CDR3 is 15 amino acids long. This CDR3 reads CASSHGGKFQETQYF. Written as DNA, the CDR3 is TGCGCCAGCAGCCACGGGGGGAAGTTCCAAGAGACCCAGTACTTC.

The table lists this clone with a few counts. V gene TRBV6-6 combines with J gene TRBJ1-4, with TRBD1 identical over 8 bases. CDR1 is MNHNY, CDR2 SVGAGI, per germline (reference sequence). The CDR3 has 11 residues. V dropped 6 bases and J dropped 17; count of bases not matched to a gene: 8. CDR3 amino acids: CASRGPGTGFF. For the CDR3, the DNA is TGTGCCAGCAGGGGGCCCGGGACAGGTTTTTTT.

The chain's CDR3 is CASSQDCARYSPLHF. CDR3 in DNA: TGCGCCAGCAGCCAAGATTGCGCTCGGTATTCACCCCTCCACTTT. The chain combines TRBV4-3 with TRBJ1-6; D is unclear. This CDR3 has 15 amino acids. Germline V gene lookup returns CDR1 LGHNA and CDR2 YSLEER. Trimming removed 0 bases at V and 8 bases at J, with 11 bases between.

This chain uses TRBV7-2 with TRBJ2-7; weak D call: TRBD1 (6 bases). V was clipped by 3 bases and J by 0 bases, with 21 bases between them. CDR1 is SGHTA, CDR2 FQGNSA, per germline. The CDR3 runs to 18 residues. CDR3 nucleotides: TGTGCCAGCAGCTTGTCTGCATATGGGGGCCCGAGCTCCTACGAGCAGTACTTC. Translating it yields CASSLSAYGGPSSYEQYF.